A single sample gave rise to the 26 T cell receptor beta chains below, sequenced in a study of T cells in women clearing cervical HPV infection. Generated by immunoSEQ multiplex PCR, the TCRdb table keeps only in-frame clones and is missing some. This listing includes fewer than 30,000 clones. The sample consisted of blood buffy coat. The receptors come from a woman between 18 and 75 years old with a cervical HPV16 infection that either progressed to CIN3+ or cleared (not recorded which).

Concerning this clone: The CDR3 extends 3 residues past the end of the read, so its final part is completed from the germline J gene. This chain links TRBV5-1 with TRBJ2-2; D is uncertain. The CDR3 contains 14 residues. V was trimmed by 3 bases and J by 6 bases, leaving 12 bases between them. Germline V gene data show CDR1 as SGHRS and CDR2 as YFSETQ. Incomplete CDR3 DNA: TGCGCCAGCAGCTCCAATCCAGTACCCGGGGAG. It encodes CASSSNPVPGE. The entire CDR3 sequence reads CASSSNPVPGELFF. The variable domain in full, completed from reference TRBV5-1 and TRBJ2-2, reads KAGVTQTPRYLIKTRGQQVTLSCSPISGHRSVSWYQQTPGQGLQFLFEYFSETQRNKGNFPGRFSGRQFSNSRSEMNVSTLELGDSALYLCASSSNPVPGELFFGEGSRLTVL.

Note on this clone: The read finishes 3 residues shy of the CDR3 end, and the germline J gene is used to complete it. This rearrangement joins TRBV20-1 to TRBJ2-3, with TRBD1 matching 7 bases. The CDR3 is 14 amino acids. Per the germline V gene, CDR1 is DFQATT and CDR2 is SNEGSKA (reference sequence). CDR3 sequence reads: CSASLGTGARTQYF. CDR3 DNA (partial): TGCAGTGCTAGTTTGGGAACAGGGGCTCGCACG.

A note on this clone: The CDR3 is cut off 3 residues early in the read; its end comes from the germline J gene. The chain combines TRBV18 with TRBJ1-1, with 8 nucleotides matching TRBD1. This CDR3 is built from 17 residues. Per the germline V gene, CDR1 is KGHSH and CDR2 is LQKENI. The V and J ends lost 3 bases and 3 bases, in that order; junction bases with no gene match: 12. The CDR3 region is CASSPTTGAKRYTEAFF. The part of the CDR3 DNA that was read is TGTGCCAGCTCACCCACGACAGGGGCCAAACGGTACACTGAA. The full variable domain, in which reference TRBV18 and TRBJ1-1 provide the parts outside the CDR3, is NAGVMQNPRHLVRRRGQEARLRCSPMKGHSHVYWYRQLPEEGLKFMVYLQKENIIDESGMPKERFSAEFPKEGPSILRIQQVVRGDSAAYFCASSPTTGAKRYTEAFFGQGTRLTVV.

Comment on this clone: From the germline J gene comes the end of the CDR3, since the read stops 3 residues before it. This chain connects TRBV6-2 or TRBV6-3 to TRBJ1-2, with no clear D. The CDR3 spans 11 residues. Looked up from germline, CDR1 is MNHEY and CDR2 is SVGEGT. The sequenced part of the CDR3 DNA is TGTGCCAGCAGTTACTCGCGGGGC. It specifies CASSYSRG. The entire CDR3 protein reads CASSYSRGYTF.

Comment on this clone: Read data end 3 residues before the CDR3 end; the end is taken from the germline J gene. The V gene is TRBV6-7, the J gene TRBJ2-2; TRBD1 matches 8 bases. TRBV6-7 counts as an open reading frame of uncertain function. V dropped 2 bases and J dropped 1; count of bases not matched to a gene: 6. The CDR3 has 17 residues. CDR3 sequence: CASSYTAGTGNTGELFF. CDR3 bases read: TGTGCCAGCAGTTACACAGCCGGGACAGGGAACACCGGGGAG.

Points on this clone: Read sequence stops 3 residues before the CDR3 end, and the germline J gene provides the missing end. The J gene is TRBJ1-2, the V gene TRBV12-3 or TRBV12-4; maybe TRBD1 (5 bases). The CDR3 is 13 residues long. Incomplete CDR3 DNA: TGTGCCAGCAGTTTAGCGTGGGGCCTGGGC. This codes for CASSLAWGLG. The whole CDR3 is CASSLAWGLGYTF.

As concerns this clone: Coverage ceases 3 residues before the CDR3 finishes, and the germline J gene fills in the end. The chain employs TRBV7-2 and TRBJ2-4, with 8 bases lining up with TRBD2. V lost 6 bases, J lost 7 bases, and 2 bases stayed unmatched. The CDR3 consists of 12 residues. Germline V gene sequence: CDR1 SGHTA, CDR2 FQGNSA. Here the CDR3 reads CASRGGGNIQYF. The CDR3 DNA, read in part, is TGTGCCAGCAGAGGCGGGGGGAACATT. The full variable domain, with the rest looked up from reference TRBV7-2 and TRBJ2-4, is GAGVSQSPSNKVTEKGKDVELRCDPISGHTALYWYRQSLGQGLEFLIYFQGNSAPDKSGLPSDRFSAERTGGSVSTLTIQRTQQEDSAVYLCASRGGGNIQYFGAGTRLSVL.

The CDR3: CASSRDRAAETQYF. Partial CDR3 DNA: TGTGCCAGCAGCCGGGACAGGGCTGCGGAGACC. The genes are TRBV11-1 and TRBJ2-5, with TRBD1 matching 9 bases. The sequence runs out 3 residues before the end of the CDR3; the remainder is reconstructed from the germline J gene. Germline CDR1 reads SGHAT; CDR2 reads FQDESV (reference sequence). The J segment lost 5 bases and the V segment lost 5 bases, leaving 6 bases of the junction unmatched. This CDR3 comprises 14 residues.

On this clone: The read is 3 residues too short to cover the CDR3 end, so that end is filled in from the germline J gene. V is TRBV11-2 and J is TRBJ2-7; D is unclear. In germline, CDR1 is SGHAT, CDR2 FQNNGV. V gave up 5 bases and J gave up 6 bases, with 17 bases separating them. This CDR3 is built from 14 residues. The CDR3 sequence: CASSPSTAQSEQYF. The sequenced CDR3 bases are TGTGCCAGCAGCCCGTCGACTGCCCAAAGCGAG. Looking up the rest from reference TRBV11-2 and TRBJ2-7 gives the full variable domain: EAGVAQSPRYKIIEKRQSVAFWCNPISGHATLYWYQQILGQGPKLLIQFQNNGVVDDSQLPKDRFSAERLKGVDSTLKIQPAKLEDSAVYLCASSPSTAQSEQYFGPGTRLTVT.

Turning to this clone: The CDR3 goes on 3 residues after the read ends, and that part is filled in from the germline J gene. The chain links TRBV2 to TRBJ1-5; D gene unclear. The CDR3 extends over 14 amino acids. Germline CDR1 reads SNHLY; CDR2 reads FYNNEI. Deletions cut 1 base from V and 4 bases from J, with 8 bases between. The CDR3 here is CASSEVPGNQPQHF. The covered CDR3 bases are TGTGCCAGCAGTGAAGTTCCCGGTAATCAGCCC.

On this clone itself: The read comes to an end 3 residues before the CDR3 does, leaving the germline J gene to fill in the end. The chain recombines TRBV18 with TRBJ1-5, with 7 positions matching TRBD1. V was pared by 3 bases and J by 1 base, with 9 bases of the junction left unmatched. There are 17 residues in the CDR3. Germline loops: CDR1 KGHSH, CDR2 LQKENI. CDR3 protein: CASSPREGQRSNQPQHF. The CDR3 DNA, read in part, is TGTGCCAGCTCACCTAGAGAGGGACAGCGCAGCAATCAGCCC.

Regarding this clone: The DNA ends 3 residues before the CDR3 does, and the rest of the CDR3 is filled in from the germline J gene. This rearrangement joins TRBV7-2 to TRBJ1-1; tentative D call: TRBD1 (5 bases). Trimming took 5 bases from V and 1 from J, leaving 11 bases between them. Germline CDR1 reads SGHTA; CDR2 reads FQGNSA. CDR3 size: 14 residues. The CDR3 spells CASSHRTENTEAFF. The CDR3 DNA, read in part, is TGTGCCAGCAGCCACAGGACGGAGAACACTGAA.

Notes on this clone: The read is 3 residues too short to cover the CDR3 end, so that end is filled in from the germline J gene. The chain links TRBV5-5 to TRBJ1-1; 9 bases fit TRBD1. J gave up 2 bases and V 4 bases, and 6 bases lay outside the gene matches. The CDR3 runs to 15 residues. Per the germline V gene, CDR1 is SGHKS and CDR2 is YYEKEE (reference sequence). Incomplete CDR3 DNA: TGTGCCAGCAGCCCTACGGACAGGGGCAACACTGAA. This sequence encodes CASSPTDRGNTE. The entire CDR3 is CASSPTDRGNTEAFF.

On this clone: The missing CDR3 end, 3 residues past where the read stops, is filled in from the germline J gene. This chain joins TRBV5-1 and TRBJ1-2, with D perhaps TRBD1 (5 bases). The ends were cut back, 2 bases at V and 2 bases at J, with 10 bases in the middle. The CDR3 runs 14 residues. Germline values: CDR1 SGHRS, CDR2 YFSETQ. CDR3 DNA, as far as it was read: TGCGCCAGCAGCTTCGACAGAACGAACTATGGC. The encoded protein is CASSFDRTNYG. The complete CDR3 reads CASSFDRTNYGYTF.

About this clone itself: The read terminates 3 residues ahead of where the CDR3 ends, so the germline J gene completes it. The chain links TRBV7-2 to TRBJ2-2, with 9 bases fitting TRBD1. CDR3 length equals 15 residues. CDR1 and CDR2 (germline): SGHTA, FQGNSA. Trimming at V came to 6 bases and at J to 5 bases, leaving 7 bases not matched to a gene. CDR3 sequence reads: CASRPTGGGTGELFF. The DNA read from the CDR3 is TGTGCCAGCAGACCTACAGGGGGCGGGACCGGGGAG.

Details on this clone: Read data end 3 residues before the CDR3 end; the end is taken from the germline J gene. The rearrangement uses TRBV12-5 and TRBJ2-2; D possibly corresponds to TRBD2 (6 bases). The V end was cut by 3 bases, the J end by 2 bases, with 16 bases between. CDR1 LGHNT and CDR2 FRNRAP come from the germline V gene. The CDR3 has 17 amino acids. The part of the CDR3 DNA that was read is TGTGCTAGTGGTTTTCCAATAGCGGATCCCAACACCGGGGAG. This sequence encodes CASGFPIADPNTGE. The full CDR3 protein reads CASGFPIADPNTGELFF.

Worth noting for this clone: The read falls 3 residues short of the CDR3 end, and the missing part is taken from the germline J gene. The chain has TRBV2 and TRBJ1-5; D gene ambiguous. This CDR3 is 15 amino acids long. The germline V gene encodes CDR1 SNHLY and CDR2 FYNNEI. V lost 4 bases and J lost 0, with 10 bases in between. The CDR3 bases that were read are TGTGCCAGCAGTGCTCAGACTTATAGCAATCAGCCC. It is translated as CASSAQTYSNQP. From start to end, the CDR3 is CASSAQTYSNQPQHF.

Comments on this clone: The read ends 3 residues early relative to the CDR3; the germline J gene fills the gap. This chain uses TRBV19 with TRBJ2-5; 9 nucleotides align to TRBD1. Germline assignment: CDR1 LNHDA and CDR2 SQIVND (reference sequence). V lost 5 bases, J lost 5 bases, and 9 bases stayed unmatched. This CDR3 comprises 15 residues. Incomplete CDR3 DNA: TGTGCCAGTAGTTTGGGGACAGGGAGAGAGGAGACC. Protein product: CASSLGTGREET. The whole CDR3 sequence is CASSLGTGREETQYF.

With regard to this clone: The read is 3 residues too short to cover the CDR3 end, so that end is filled in from the germline J gene. V gene TRBV7-9 combines with J gene TRBJ1-1; D perhaps matches TRBD1 (6 bases). This CDR3 has 14 amino acids. V lost 6 bases, J lost 3 bases, and 14 bases lay in between. Germline V gene sequence: CDR1 SEHNR, CDR2 FQNEAQ (reference sequence). CDR3: CASRDGGADTEAFF. The CDR3 bases that were read are TGTGCCAGCAGGGACGGGGGGGCGGACACTGAA. The full variable domain, in which reference TRBV7-9 and TRBJ1-1 provide the parts outside the CDR3, is DTGVSQNPRHKITKRGQNVTFRCDPISEHNRLYWYRQTLGQGPEFLTYFQNEAQLEKSRLLSDRFSAERPKGSFSTLEIQRTEQGDSAMYLCASRDGGADTEAFFGQGTRLTVV.

On this clone itself: The DNA ends 3 residues before the CDR3 does, and the rest of the CDR3 is filled in from the germline J gene. This sequence joins TRBV2 and TRBJ2-5; TRBD1 matches 11 bases. CDR3 length equals 14 residues. CDR1 and CDR2 (germline): SNHLY, FYNNEI. V shed 6 bases, J shed 5 bases, and the junction held 5 bases outside the gene matches. The CDR3 here is CASRSGTGGETQYF. The part of the CDR3 DNA that was read is TGTGCCAGCAGGTCCGGGACAGGGGGGGAGACC.

Comments on this clone: The read ends 3 residues before the CDR3 terminus; that terminus is restored from the germline J gene. This chain uses TRBV12-3 or TRBV12-4 with TRBJ2-3; TRBD1 is a possible D gene (6 bases). This CDR3 comprises 15 residues. Trimming left V 1 base short and J 8 bases short, with 16 bases between. Here the CDR3 reads CASSLDPTGSGTQYF. The part of the CDR3 DNA that was read is TGTGCCAGCAGTTTAGACCCGACAGGTTCGGGTACG.

Points on this clone: An end of the junction differs from the germline gene, which may be a read error. The read terminates 3 residues ahead of where the CDR3 ends, so the germline J gene completes it. The rearrangement joins TRBV4-2 to TRBJ2-7, with D tentatively TRBD1 (5 bases). This CDR3 has 13 amino acids. The germline gives CDR1 LGHNA, CDR2 YNFKEQ. CDR3: CASSQDRDYEQYF. The part of the CDR3 DNA that was read is TGCGCCAGCAGCCAAGACAGAGACTACGAG.

Points on this clone: From the germline J gene comes the end of the CDR3, since the read stops 3 residues before it. The chain employs TRBV7-2 and TRBJ1-2; maybe TRBD1 (6 bases). This CDR3 has 13 amino acids. Trimming took off 6 bases at V and 4 bases at J, with 12 bases between the two ends. Germline V gene data show CDR1 as SGHTA and CDR2 as FQGNSA. The DNA read from the CDR3 is TGTGCCAGCAGTCCGCAGGGGCCCTATGGC. It codes for CASSPQGPYG. The full-length CDR3 reads as CASSPQGPYGYTF.

Comment on this clone: Sequencing ends 3 residues short of the CDR3 end; the germline J gene provides the rest. This chain uses TRBV6-1 with TRBJ1-4, with a possible D match to TRBD1 (5 bases). Germline loops: CDR1 MNHNS, CDR2 SASEGT. The CDR3 is 13 amino acids. Trimming took 4 bases from V and 8 from J, leaving 11 bases between them. CDR3 sequence: CASSGRDYEKLFF. The DNA read from the CDR3 is TGTGCCAGCAGTGGCCGGGACTACGAAAAA.

CDR3 protein: CASSLGGDTQYF. The covered CDR3 bases are TGTGCCAGCAGTCTTGGCGGAGATACG. The chain joins TRBV2 to TRBJ2-3; the D is unclear. The read ends 3 residues shy of where the CDR3 ends; the end is completed using the germline J gene. V lost 5 bases to trimming and J lost 5 bases, with 8 bases between them. The CDR3 sequence is 12 residues long. The germline V gene has CDR1 SNHLY and CDR2 FYNNEI.

Points on this clone: Coverage ceases 3 residues before the CDR3 finishes, and the germline J gene fills in the end. This chain links TRBV18 with TRBJ2-7, with D perhaps matching TRBD2 (6 bases). Germline V gives CDR1 KGHSH, CDR2 LQKENI. The CDR3 contains 15 residues. Trimming removed 2 bases from V and 2 bases from J, with 13 bases in between. Partial CDR3 DNA: TGTGCCAGCTCACCAGGGAGCGGGTCGCCCTACGAG. Protein: CASSPGSGSPYE. Given in full, the CDR3 is CASSPGSGSPYEQYF.